This TCR beta chain came from a study of cytomegalovirus exposure and HLA in healthy donors. Of note for this clone: Its antigen is currently unknown.

Deletions cut 4 bases from V and 9 bases from J, with 7 bases between. The CDR3 runs to 10 residues. The germline gives CDR1 SQVTM, CDR2 ANQGSEA. Primers for the PCR totalled 60 Vbeta and 13 Jbeta. Sequencing was performed with immunoSEQ multiplex PCR; in TCRdb, only in-frame clones are kept and a portion is missing. The data contain around 130,000 clones, just under 75% of them seen just once; the ten biggest clones take up 6.6%. General study findings and limits: The listing of 150 to 200 TCR beta chains classed them as cytomegalovirus-associated.

Sequenced input: PBMCs. This sequence joins TRBV29-1 and TRBJ2-1, with D perhaps TRBD1 (6 bases). This sequence was found in a man aged 35-49 years in good health and CMV-seropositive. CDR3 region: CSVGGREQFF. The CDR3 DNA sequence: TGCAGCGTTGGGGGGCGTGAGCAGTTCTTC.